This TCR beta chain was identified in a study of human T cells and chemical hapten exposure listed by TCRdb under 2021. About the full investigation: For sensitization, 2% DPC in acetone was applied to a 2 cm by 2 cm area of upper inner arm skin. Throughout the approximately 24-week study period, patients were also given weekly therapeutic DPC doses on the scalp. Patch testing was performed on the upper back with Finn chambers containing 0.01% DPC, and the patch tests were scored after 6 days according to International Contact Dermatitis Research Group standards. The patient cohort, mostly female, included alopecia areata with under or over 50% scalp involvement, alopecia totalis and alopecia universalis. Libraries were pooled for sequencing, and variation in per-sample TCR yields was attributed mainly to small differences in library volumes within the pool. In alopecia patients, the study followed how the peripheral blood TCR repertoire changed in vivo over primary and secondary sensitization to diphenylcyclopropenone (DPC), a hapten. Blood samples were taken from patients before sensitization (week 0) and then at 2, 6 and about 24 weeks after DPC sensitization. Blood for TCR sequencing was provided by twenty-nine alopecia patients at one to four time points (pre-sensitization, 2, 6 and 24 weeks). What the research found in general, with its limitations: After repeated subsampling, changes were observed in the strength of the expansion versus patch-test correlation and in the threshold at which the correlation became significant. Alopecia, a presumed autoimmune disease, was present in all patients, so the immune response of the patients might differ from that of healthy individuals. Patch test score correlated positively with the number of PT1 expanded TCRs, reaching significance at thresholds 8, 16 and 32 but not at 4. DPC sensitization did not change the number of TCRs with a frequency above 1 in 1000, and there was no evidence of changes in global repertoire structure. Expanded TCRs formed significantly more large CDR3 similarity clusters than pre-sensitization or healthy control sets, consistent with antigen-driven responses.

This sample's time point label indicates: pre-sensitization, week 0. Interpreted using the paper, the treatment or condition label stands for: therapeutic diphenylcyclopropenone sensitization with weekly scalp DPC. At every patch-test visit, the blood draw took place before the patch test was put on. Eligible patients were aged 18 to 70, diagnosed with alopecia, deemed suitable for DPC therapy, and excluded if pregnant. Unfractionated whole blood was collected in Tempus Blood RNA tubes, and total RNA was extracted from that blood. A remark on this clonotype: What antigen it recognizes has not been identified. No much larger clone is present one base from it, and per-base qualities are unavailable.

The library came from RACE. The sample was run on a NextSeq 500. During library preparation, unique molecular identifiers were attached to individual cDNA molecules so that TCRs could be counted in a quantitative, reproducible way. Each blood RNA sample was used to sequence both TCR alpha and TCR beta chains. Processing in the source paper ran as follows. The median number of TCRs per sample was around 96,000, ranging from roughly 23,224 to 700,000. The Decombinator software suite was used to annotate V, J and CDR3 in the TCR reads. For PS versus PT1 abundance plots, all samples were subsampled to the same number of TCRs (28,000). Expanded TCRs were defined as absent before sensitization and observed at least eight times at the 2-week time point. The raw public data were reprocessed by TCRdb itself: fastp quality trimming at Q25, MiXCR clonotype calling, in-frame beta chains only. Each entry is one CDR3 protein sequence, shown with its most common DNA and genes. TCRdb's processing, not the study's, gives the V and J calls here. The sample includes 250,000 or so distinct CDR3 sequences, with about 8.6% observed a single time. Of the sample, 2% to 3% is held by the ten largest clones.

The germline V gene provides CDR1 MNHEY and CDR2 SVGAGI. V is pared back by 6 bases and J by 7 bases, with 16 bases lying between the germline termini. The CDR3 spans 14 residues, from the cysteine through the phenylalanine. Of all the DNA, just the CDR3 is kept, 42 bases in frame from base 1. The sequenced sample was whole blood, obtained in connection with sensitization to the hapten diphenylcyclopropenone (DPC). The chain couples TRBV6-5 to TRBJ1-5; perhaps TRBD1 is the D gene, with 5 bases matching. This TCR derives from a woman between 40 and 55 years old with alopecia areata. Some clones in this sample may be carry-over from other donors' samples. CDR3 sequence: CASRKSGTRQPQHF. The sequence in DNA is TGTGCCAGCAGGAAGTCCGGGACGAGGCAGCCCCAGCATTTT.